The 5 T cell receptor beta chains listed next were all sequenced from one sample in a study of identical twins' blood T cells (dated by TCRdb to about 2013). The library was produced with 5' RACE. The sample was run on an Illumina Genome Analyzer IIx. TCRdb took the public reads, trimmed them with fastp at Q25, ran MiXCR for clone calling and kept in-frame beta chains. Rows with a matching CDR3 protein are joined into one entry that keeps the most common DNA and genes. This sample holds 300,000 to 400,000 distinct CDR3 sequences; over 25% were observed only once. 5.5% to 6.5% of the sample goes to the ten largest clones. The specimen was PBMCs. These receptors were collected from a woman aged 18 to 55 in good health.

With respect to this clonotype: At one boundary the junction diverges from the germline segment, which might be a read error. The J gene is TRBJ1-3, the V gene TRBV10-3; TRBD1 agrees at 8 bases. The CDR3 contains 15 residues. CDR1 is ENHRY and CDR2 is SYGVKD in the germline V gene. Here the CDR3 reads CAISEAGGSVNTIYF. CDR3 in DNA: TGTGCCATCAGTGAGGCAGGGGGCTCTGTAAACACCATATATTTT.

The chain is built from TRBV7-2 and TRBJ2-7; perhaps TRBD1 as D (5 bases). Looked up from germline, CDR1 is SGHTA and CDR2 is FQGNSA. The CDR3 spans 12 residues. The V end lost 1 base, the J end lost 9 bases, and 10 bases lay between the germline ends. The CDR3 DNA is TGTGCCAGCAGCTTAGTAGGGGCCGGGCAGTACTTC. Amino acid sequence: CASSLVGAGQYF. The full variable domain, rest sourced from reference TRBV7-2 and TRBJ2-7, is GAGVSQSPSNKVTEKGKDVELRCDPISGHTALYWYRQSLGQGLEFLIYFQGNSAPDKSGLPSDRFSAERTGGSVSTLTIQRTQQEDSAVYLCASSLVGAGQYFGPGTRLTVT.

In its sample, this clonotype was seen a few times. The rearrangement joins TRBV20-1 to TRBJ2-1; 9 bases map to TRBD2. CDR1 is DFQATT and CDR2 is SNEGSKA in the germline V gene (reference sequence). J lost 5 bases, V lost 3 bases, and 8 bases had no gene match. The CDR3 sequence is 15 residues long. CDR3 nucleotide sequence: TGCAGTGCTAGTGGGGTGTTAGCGGGAGACAATGAGCAGTTCTTC. As protein: CSASGVLAGDNEQFF.

In this sample, this clonotype turned up many times. At one of its ends the junction is not consistent with the germline gene, which may arise from a read error. The chain links TRBV6-6 to TRBJ2-7; D is possibly TRBD1 or TRBD2 (5 bases each). Germline assignment: CDR1 MNHNY and CDR2 SVGAGI (reference sequence). CDR3 length: 14 residues. The CDR3, as DNA: TGTGCCAGCAGTTACTCCGGGACCTCCAACGAGCAGTACTTC. It codes for CASSYSGTSNEQYF.

This clonotype was picked up a small number of times. This chain joins TRBV25-1 and TRBJ1-1; D remains unclear. V shed 5 bases and J shed 7 bases, with 17 bases lying between them. CDR3 length: 14 amino acids. Germline CDR1 reads MGHDK; CDR2 reads SYGVNS. DNA of the CDR3: TGTGCCAGCAGTCCTAGGTGGGGAGTGGATGAAGCTTTCTTT. Its translation: CASSPRWGVDEAFF.